This entry lists 8 T cell receptor beta chains sequenced from one sample in a study of radiotherapy plus CTLA-4 blockade in lung cancer. The protocol was immunoSEQ multiplex PCR, while the TCRdb copy is restricted to in-frame clones and leaves out a portion. This sample yields under 90,000 clones, of which about two thirds are seen a single time; about 14% belongs to the top ten. The specimen was peripheral blood, collected from a patient treated with radiotherapy plus ipilimumab. The source is a human donor with non-small cell lung cancer that progressed on radiotherapy plus ipilimumab.

This chain joins TRBV30 and TRBJ2-2; D is uncertain. The V end was cut by 2 bases, the J end by 3 bases, with 4 bases between. The CDR3 runs 12 residues. Germline loops: CDR1 GTSNPN, CDR2 SVGIG (reference sequence). The CDR3 sequence: CAWSRYTGELFF. As DNA, the CDR3 is TGTGCCTGGAGTCGATACACCGGGGAGCTGTTTTTT.

The V and J genes are TRBV9 and TRBJ2-3; D is undetermined. Germline CDR1 SGDLS, CDR2 YYNGEE. This CDR3 comprises 14 residues. V was pared by 0 bases and J by 2 bases, with 7 bases between. CDR3 in DNA: TGTGCCAGCAGCGTAGAACGTGTCACAGATACGCAGTATTTT. Its protein product is CASSVERVTDTQYF.

The gene calls are TRBV28 and TRBJ2-5, with 7 bases fitting TRBD1. This CDR3 spans 15 amino acids. V lost 6 bases to trimming and J lost 1 base; unmatched junction nucleotides: 8. The V gene's germline CDR1 is MDHEN and CDR2 SYDVKM. The CDR3 is CASRDIRDSQETQYF. The CDR3, as DNA: TGTGCCAGCAGGGACATCCGGGACAGCCAAGAGACCCAGTACTTC.

The rearrangement joins TRBV9 to TRBJ1-1, with D possibly matching TRBD1 (5 bases). V shed 4 bases and J shed 1 base, with 17 bases lying between them. CDR1 and CDR2 from the germline V gene are SGDLS and YYNGEE. CDR3 size: 16 residues. Here the CDR3 reads CASSKGRSARNTEAFF. The CDR3 DNA sequence: TGTGCCAGCAGCAAGGGGAGGTCAGCCCGGAACACTGAAGCTTTCTTT.

This clone has just one count. The chain carries TRBV14 and TRBJ1-2, with D hard to call. V was cut by 5 bases and J by 4 bases, with 11 bases left in between. Germline assignment: CDR1 SGHDN and CDR2 FVKESK. CDR3 size: 13 residues. The CDR3 region is CASSSGRSYGYTF. In DNA, the CDR3 is TGTGCCAGCAGCTCCGGACGGTCCTATGGCTACACCTTC.

V and J are TRBV28 and TRBJ2-7; TRBD1 agrees at 8 bases. The ends lost 9 bases at V and 4 bases at J; junction bases unmatched: 14. Germline CDR1 and CDR2: MDHEN and SYDVKM. The CDR3 runs 15 residues. The CDR3 reads CASHSWAGGSYEQYF. DNA for the CDR3: TGTGCCAGTCATTCCTGGGCAGGGGGCTCTTACGAGCAGTACTTC. The entire variable domain, with the rest obtained from reference TRBV28 and TRBJ2-7, is as follows: DVKVTQSSRYLVKRTGEKVFLECVQDMDHENMFWYRQDPGLGLRLIYFSYDVKMKEKGDIPEGYSVSREKKERFSLILESASTNQTSMYLCASHSWAGGSYEQYFGPGTRLTVT.

The V call is TRBV18, the J call TRBJ2-5; D unclear. Germline values: CDR1 KGHSH, CDR2 LQKENI. The CDR3 has 13 amino acids. The ends were cut back, 6 bases at V and 1 base at J, with 9 bases in the middle. CDR3 amino acids: CASSPGFQETQYF. The CDR3 DNA reads as TGTGCCAGCTCTCCCGGCTTCCAAGAGACCCAGTACTTC.

This chain connects TRBV7-8 to TRBJ1-1; no clear D. Trimming removed 1 base from V and 3 bases from J, with 9 bases in between. The CDR3 is 14 amino acids. Germline V lookup: CDR1 SGHVS, CDR2 FQNEAQ. CDR3 bases: TGTGCCAGCAGCTTAGGAGGGTTATACACTGAAGCTTTCTTT. This translates into CASSLGGLYTEAFF.